Given below is one T cell receptor (beta chain) in context. Original data processing: Estimation of nucleated cell counts relied on the amplification of reference gene primers. Only in-frame clones appear in the TCRdb table, and some are missing; sequencing was by immunoSEQ multiplex PCR. The V and J calls and clone size were taken over from that table, and D and trimming were inferred from the DNA. The sample carries some 120,000 clones, roughly four fifths recorded once. Self-reported history from a screening survey and questionnaire set each donor's cohort. The sample belongs to a study of blood T cell repertoires in COVID-19. Study at large: Both acute and convalescent COVID-19 samples were obtained from the United States, Italy and Spain. Sources were T cells, B-cell-depleted T cells, or PBMCs; the material itself was cDNA or gDNA.

The clonotype was recovered from a man aged 25-40 years who had recovered from COVID-19. Material: PBMCs or T cells enriched from blood (not recorded which).

The CDR3 here is CASSLSGGSYEQYF. The CDR3, as DNA: TGTGCCAGCAGTTTATCGGGGGGGTCCTACGAGCAGTACTTC. This chain connects TRBV27 to TRBJ2-7, with 7 nucleotides matching TRBD2. The V segment lost 0 bases and the J segment 1 base; nucleotides outside the gene matches: 0. Per the germline V gene, CDR1 is MNHEY and CDR2 is SMNVEV (reference sequence). The length of the CDR3 is 14 residues.